The 29 T cell receptor beta chains reported below all come from one sample, sequenced in a study of PD-1 blockade in classical Hodgkin lymphoma. All trial patients relapsed after autologous stem cell transplantation. Clones were sequenced by immunoSEQ multiplex PCR, and TCRdb holds only the in-frame ones, with some missing. The table has some 100,000 clones, roughly 90% seen once. Here the sequenced sample was peripheral blood mononuclear cells (PBMCs), taken before the second cycle of nivolumab. Source of these receptors: a human donor with classical Hodgkin lymphoma.

CDR3 protein: CASIRTAEPYTQYF. DNA for the CDR3: TGTGCCAGCATCCGGACAGCGGAACCTTATACGCAGTATTTT. This chain uses TRBV2 with TRBJ2-3; maybe TRBD1 (6 bases). Germline CDR1 reads SNHLY; CDR2 reads FYNNEI. Trimming pared 7 bases from V and 7 bases from J, leaving 18 bases between. The CDR3 consists of 14 residues.

This sequence joins TRBV7-2 and TRBJ2-1, with 7 bases that match TRBD2. Germline V lookup: CDR1 SGHTA, CDR2 FQGNSA. V lost 3 bases to trimming and J lost 1 base; unmatched junction nucleotides: 3. The CDR3 covers 15 residues. CDR3 sequence: CASSLGGRSYNEQFF. In DNA form, the CDR3 reads TGTGCCAGCAGCTTGGGAGGGAGATCCTACAATGAGCAGTTCTTC.

The V and J genes are TRBV5-1 and TRBJ2-5; 9 bases line up with TRBD2. The CDR3 has 18 residues. The V gene's germline CDR1 is SGHRS and CDR2 YFSETQ. The V gene end was trimmed by 4 bases and the J gene end by 4 bases; junction bases not matched to a gene: 17. The CDR3 nucleotides are TGCGCCAGCAGCGTGAGGAGGCTAGCGGGGCCTCTTGGAGAGACCCAGTACTTC. This codes for CASSVRRLAGPLGETQYF.

This clone was seen just once. V usage is TRBV11-2 and J usage is TRBJ1-2, with a tentative D call TRBD1 (5 bases). Trimming pared 5 bases from V and 8 bases from J, leaving 15 bases between. The CDR3 contains 13 residues. The germline gives CDR1 SGHAT, CDR2 FQNNGV. In DNA, the CDR3 is TGTGCCAGCAGCAGAGACAGATCAGGGGGCTACACCTTC. It translates to CASSRDRSGGYTF. Together with reference TRBV11-2 and TRBJ1-2, the CDR3 gives the full variable domain: EAGVAQSPRYKIIEKRQSVAFWCNPISGHATLYWYQQILGQGPKLLIQFQNNGVVDDSQLPKDRFSAERLKGVDSTLKIQPAKLEDSAVYLCASSRDRSGGYTFGSGTRLTVV.

The V gene is TRBV11-2, the J gene TRBJ2-2, with 12 bases that match TRBD2. This CDR3 region has 17 residues. J gave up 6 bases and V 4 bases, and 9 bases lay outside the gene matches. The germline gives CDR1 SGHAT, CDR2 FQNNGV. The CDR3 protein is CASSSTPTSGGAGELFF. The CDR3 coding sequence is TGTGCCAGCAGCTCCACACCGACTAGCGGGGGAGCCGGGGAGCTGTTTTTT.

The gene calls are TRBV10-3 and TRBJ2-5, with D possibly matching TRBD1 (6 bases). The CDR3 extends over 15 amino acids. V lost 3 bases, J lost 5 bases, and 16 bases lay in between. Per germline, CDR1 ENHRY and CDR2 SYGVKD. CDR3 sequence: CAISDEGVDQETQYF. CDR3 nucleotides: TGTGCCATCAGTGACGAGGGGGTGGATCAGGAGACCCAGTACTTC.

V usage is TRBV6-5 and J usage is TRBJ1-1, with TRBD1 matching 7 bases. In germline, CDR1 is MNHEY, CDR2 SVGAGI. CDR3 length equals 13 residues. The junction had 3 bases not matched to a gene; V was cut back by 8 bases and J by 0 bases. The CDR3, as DNA: TGTGCCAGCGGAGGGACAGTGAACACTGAAGCTTTCTTT. Translating it yields CASGGTVNTEAFF.

This clone was counted only a few times. The chain has TRBV7-2 and TRBJ1-5; 8 nucleotides line up with TRBD1. V gave up 7 bases and J gave up 7 bases; unmatched junction bases: 12. The CDR3 spans 15 residues. CDR1 is SGHTA and CDR2 is FQGNSA in the germline V gene. The CDR3 coding sequence is TGTGCCAGCACCTCAGGGGGCAGGGAAGGGCAGCCCCAGCATTTT. This codes for CASTSGGREGQPQHF. Supplemented by reference TRBV7-2 and TRBJ1-5, the full variable domain reads GAGVSQSPSNKVTEKGKDVELRCDPISGHTALYWYRQSLGQGLEFLIYFQGNSAPDKSGLPSDRFSAERTGGSVSTLTIQRTQQEDSAVYLCASTSGGREGQPQHFGDGTRLSIL.

This sequence joins TRBV4-2 and TRBJ2-7; 14 bases are shared with TRBD2. The CDR3 spans 16 residues. J lost 5 bases, V lost 4 bases, and 7 bases had no gene match. The germline V gene has CDR1 LGHNA and CDR2 YNFKEQ. DNA for the CDR3: TGTGCCAGCAGCCGAACGACTAGCGGGGGGGCGGACGAGCAGTACTTC. It is translated as CASSRTTSGGADEQYF.

This clone was detected only once. The CDR3 DNA is TGCGCCAGCCGTGGGGGGAACACTGAAGCTTTCTTT. Its protein is CASRGGNTEAFF. The J gene is TRBJ1-1, the V gene TRBV5-1, with D perhaps matching TRBD1 (5 bases). Germline V CDR1 and CDR2: SGHRS, YFSETQ. V dropped 7 bases and J dropped 1 base, with 8 bases sitting between them. The CDR3 contains 12 residues. The full variable domain, in which reference TRBV5-1 and TRBJ1-1 provide the parts outside the CDR3, is KAGVTQTPRYLIKTRGQQVTLSCSPISGHRSVSWYQQTPGQGLQFLFEYFSETQRNKGNFPGRFSGRQFSNSRSEMNVSTLELGDSALYLCASRGGNTEAFFGQGTRLTVV.

The chain combines TRBV7-9 with TRBJ2-2; D is ambiguous. V lost 6 bases, J lost 4 bases, and 21 bases lay in between. The CDR3 contains 17 residues. Per the germline V gene, CDR1 is SEHNR and CDR2 is FQNEAQ (reference sequence). The DNA for the CDR3 is TGTGCCAGCAGGTCGCTTCAAAATCGTCTAGGCACCGGGGAGCTGTTTTTT. This translates into CASRSLQNRLGTGELFF.

V usage is TRBV7-2 and J usage is TRBJ1-6, with D perhaps matching TRBD1 (6 bases). The CDR3 has 14 residues. V was clipped by 3 bases and J by 6 bases, with 9 bases between them. The V gene's germline CDR1 is SGHTA and CDR2 FQGNSA. CDR3 sequence reads: CASSFGQINSPLHF. CDR3 in DNA: TGTGCCAGCAGCTTTGGACAGATTAATTCACCCCTCCACTTT.

The chain carries TRBV7-2 and TRBJ1-2, with D hard to call. This CDR3 has 14 amino acids. Germline V lookup: CDR1 SGHTA, CDR2 FQGNSA. The V and J ends lost 2 bases and 11 bases respectively, with 18 bases between them. CDR3 DNA sequence: TGTGCCAGCAGCTTAACACCCCCCGATGAAGGTTACACCTTC. It encodes CASSLTPPDEGYTF.

This chain joins TRBV4-3 and TRBJ2-7; TRBD1 might be the D (6 bases). CDR1 and CDR2 from the germline V gene are LGHNA and YSLEER. The CDR3 runs to 14 residues. The germline V and J ends were trimmed by 4 bases and 0 bases, with 10 bases remaining between them. This CDR3 reads CASSPRDTSYEQYF. Here the CDR3 DNA reads TGCGCCAGCAGCCCGAGGGACACCTCCTACGAGCAGTACTTC.

On this clone: One junction end does not reproduce the germline sequence, and a read error may be involved. This chain connects TRBV13 to TRBJ1-2; 7 positions match TRBD1. The CDR3 contains 15 residues. Germline-derived CDR1 and CDR2 are PRHDT and FYEKMQ (reference sequence). For the CDR3, the DNA is TGTGCCAGCAGCCCCTATATGACAGGGAACTTTGGCTACACCTTC. Translation gives CASSPYMTGNFGYTF.

The chain couples TRBV29-1 to TRBJ2-7; no firm D call. CDR3 length equals 13 residues. Trimming took off 5 bases at V and 0 bases at J, with 11 bases between the two ends. Germline-derived CDR1 and CDR2 are SQVTM and ANQGSEA. The CDR3 region has the DNA TGCAGCGTTCTCCAGGAAATCTCCTACGAGCAGTACTTC. Its translation: CSVLQEISYEQYF.

This clone was seen only once. V and J are TRBV5-6 and TRBJ2-7, with TRBD2 as a possible D gene (6 bases). The ends were cut back, 3 bases at V and 5 bases at J, with 21 bases in the middle. Germline assignment: CDR1 SGHDT and CDR2 YYEEEE. CDR3 length: 16 residues. CDR3 residues: CASSSSRGTSADEQYF. The CDR3, as DNA: TGTGCCAGCAGCTCGTCTAGAGGGACTTCTGCTGACGAGCAGTACTTC.

The V and J genes are TRBV30 and TRBJ2-5, with D possibly matching TRBD1 (5 bases). V shed 1 base and J shed 8 bases, with 17 bases lying between them. The CDR3 contains 14 residues. Germline V gives CDR1 GTSNPN, CDR2 SVGIG (reference sequence). CDR3 sequence (DNA): TGTGCCTGGAGTGGTATGGTTCGTGGGGCAACCCAGTACTTC. Protein: CAWSGMVRGATQYF.

J is TRBJ1-2 and V is TRBV11-2; D possibly corresponds to TRBD1 (5 bases). Germline CDR1 reads SGHAT; CDR2 reads FQNNGV. V was pared by 1 base and J by 5 bases, with 14 bases between. The CDR3 length is 15 residues. The CDR3 loop reads CASSLGPLGAYGYTF. CDR3 in DNA: TGTGCCAGCAGCTTAGGTCCCTTAGGGGCGTATGGCTACACCTTC.

With respect to this clone: The junction and the germline gene differ at one end; a read error may be behind it. This chain links TRBV28 with TRBJ1-2, with D perhaps matching TRBD1 (6 bases). Per the germline V gene, CDR1 is MDHEN and CDR2 is SYDVKM. This CDR3 is 13 amino acids long. The CDR3 here is CASSSSTGFVRPF. The CDR3 nucleotides read TGTGCCAGCAGTTCCTCGACAGGTTTTGTCCGGCCTTTC.

The chain joins TRBV4-1 to TRBJ1-4; 9 nucleotides line up with TRBD1. CDR1 is MGHRA, CDR2 YSYEKL, per germline. V lost 5 bases to trimming and J lost 3 bases; unmatched junction nucleotides: 13. The CDR3 loop spans 18 amino acids. As DNA, the CDR3 is TGCGCCAGCAGCTCGTTGGGACAGGGAAAAACGGCTAATGAAAAACTGTTTTTT. This sequence encodes CASSSLGQGKTANEKLFF.

The chain couples TRBV7-2 to TRBJ1-1; 11 positions match TRBD1. The CDR3 has 14 residues. Germline V gives CDR1 SGHTA, CDR2 FQGNSA. V lost 4 bases to trimming and J lost 7 bases; unmatched junction nucleotides: 5. The CDR3 here is CASSSRTGGIEAFF. Here the CDR3 DNA reads TGTGCCAGCAGCTCCCGGACAGGGGGCATTGAAGCTTTCTTT.

In this sample, this clone turned up once. The V gene is TRBV6-5, the J gene TRBJ1-2; D gene unclear. The CDR3 contains 13 residues. V was pared by 9 bases and J by 4 bases, with 15 bases between. Germline V gene sequence: CDR1 MNHEY, CDR2 SVGAGI. CDR3 sequence (DNA): TGTGCCAGTTACGACACAGCAAGCTATGGCTACACCTTC. Translation: CASYDTASYGYTF.

The CDR3 region has the DNA TGTGCCAGCAGCTTAGGTCGTCTACTTCGGGGTGAGCAGTTCTTC. This translates into CASSLGRLLRGEQFF. V and J are TRBV7-8 and TRBJ2-1; maybe TRBD2 (5 bases). Trimming shortened V by 1 base and J by 9 bases, and 16 bases separated the two germline ends. Looked up from germline, CDR1 is SGHVS and CDR2 is FQNEAQ. This CDR3 has 15 residues.

The genes are TRBV11-2 and TRBJ1-6, with unresolved D. The germline CDR1 and CDR2 sequences are SGHAT and FQNNGV. The V end was cut by 0 bases, the J end by 4 bases, with 7 bases between. This CDR3 region has 15 residues. The CDR3 sequence: CASSLDPKYNSPLHF. The DNA for the CDR3 is TGTGCCAGCAGCTTAGACCCGAAGTATAATTCACCCCTCCACTTT.

The genes are TRBV4-3 and TRBJ1-3; D not resolved. Trimming took off 6 bases at V and 0 bases at J, with 12 bases between the two ends. CDR1 and CDR2 from the germline V gene are LGHNA and YSLEER. The CDR3 is 15 amino acids. CDR3 sequence (DNA): TGCGCCAGCAGTCGTGACGGAAACTCTGGAAACACCATATATTTT. Encoded protein: CASSRDGNSGNTIYF.

The CDR3 loop is CSARFFEQYF. For the CDR3, the DNA is TGCAGTGCACGATTCTTCGAGCAGTACTTC. This chain joins TRBV20-1 and TRBJ2-7; no firm D call. Per the germline V gene, CDR1 is DFQATT and CDR2 is SNEGSKA (reference sequence). Trimming left V 6 bases short and J 6 bases short, with 9 bases between. CDR3 length: 10 residues.

V is TRBV7-2 and J is TRBJ2-5; 8 bases map to TRBD1. The J segment lost 0 bases and the V segment lost 5 bases, leaving 5 bases of the junction unmatched. The CDR3 totals 15 residues. Germline CDR1 and CDR2: SGHTA and FQGNSA. The DNA of the CDR3 is TGTGCCAGCAGCCAGGGGGCAGAGTACCAAGAGACCCAGTACTTC. It codes for CASSQGAEYQETQYF.

The chain combines TRBV11-2 with TRBJ2-2; 7 positions match TRBD1. Germline V gene lookup returns CDR1 SGHAT and CDR2 FQNNGV. The CDR3 contains 14 residues. Trimming cost V 4 bases and J 7 bases; bases outside gene matches: 6. The CDR3 region has the DNA TGTGCCAGCAGCTCGAGCAGGGGGAGCGGGGAGCTGTTTTTT. Its translation is CASSSSRGSGELFF.